The rows below give T cell receptor beta chains drawn from one sample of a study of blood T cell repertoires in COVID-19. This table comes from immunoSEQ multiplex PCR, and its TCRdb copy is limited to in-frame clones, with some not included. The sample consists of some 83,000 clones, 81% of them appearing once. Source material: peripheral blood. Source of these receptors: a man older than 75 with acute or convalescent COVID-19. CDR3s include the opening cysteine and the closing phenylalanine or tryptophan. The D gene is left open where the match is weak. Some rows have no size entry. The others give once, few or many, or a class for an expanded clone.

clone size: .
J gene: TRBJ2-7
V gene: TRBV9
D gene: TRBD1
CDR3 DNA: TGTGCCAGCAGCGGGGGACTAGGGGACAGGGGCTCCTACGAGCAGTACTTC
CDR3 protein: CASSGGLGDRGSYEQYF

clone size: few
J gene: TRBJ1-5
V gene: TRBV27
D gene: TRBD1
CDR3 DNA: TGTGCCAGCAGTTTAGGGACAGGGTCGGAGCCCCAGCATTTT
CDR3 protein: CASSLGTGSEPQHF

clone size: .
J gene: TRBJ1-1
V gene: TRBV28
D gene: .
CDR3 DNA: TGTGCCAGCAGCCGCCCGACCGTCCGGGCTGAAGCTTTCTTT
CDR3 protein: CASSRPTVRAEAFF

clone size: .
J gene: TRBJ1-2
V gene: TRBV3-1/TRBV3-2
D gene: .
CDR3 DNA: TGTGCCAGCAGCCAAGTGGCCCCCGGGACTGCTAACTATGGCTACACCTTC
CDR3 protein: CASSQVAPGTANYGYTF

clone size: .
J gene: TRBJ1-3
V gene: TRBV4-2
D gene: TRBD1
CDR3 DNA: TGTGCCAGCAGGGTACAGGGGCTTTCTGGAAACACCATATATTTT
CDR3 protein: CASRVQGLSGNTIYF

clone size: .
J gene: TRBJ2-7
V gene: TRBV30
D gene: .
CDR3 DNA: TGTGCCTGTCTGACAGGCTCCTACGAGCAGTACTTC
CDR3 protein: CACLTGSYEQYF

clone size: .
J gene: TRBJ1-5
V gene: TRBV27
D gene: .
CDR3 DNA: TGTGCCAGCAGTTTATTTGCAGGGTACGAGAGCAATCAGCCCCAGCATTTT
CDR3 protein: CASSLFAGYESNQPQHF

clone size: .
J gene: TRBJ2-2
V gene: TRBV7-3
D gene: TRBD1
CDR3 DNA: TGTGCCAGCAGCTTACAGGGGGCAGCCGGGGAGCTGTTTTTT
CDR3 protein: CASSLQGAAGELFF

clone size: once
J gene: TRBJ2-5
V gene: TRBV18
D gene: TRBD2
CDR3 DNA: TGTGCCAGCTCACCAATAGCGGGAGTGGGAGAGACCCAGTACTTC
CDR3 protein: CASSPIAGVGETQYF

clone size: .
J gene: TRBJ1-5
V gene: TRBV7-2
D gene: TRBD1
CDR3 DNA: TGTGCCAGCAGCTTATCGGGACAGAGCAATCAGCCCCAGCATTTT
CDR3 protein: CASSLSGQSNQPQHF

clone size: .
J gene: TRBJ2-1
V gene: TRBV10-2
D gene: TRBD2
CDR3 DNA: TGCGCCACCGGACGGACTAGCGGGAGCACCAATGAGCAGTTCTTC
CDR3 protein: CATGRTSGSTNEQFF

clone size: .
J gene: TRBJ2-1
V gene: TRBV14
D gene: .
CDR3 DNA: TGTGCCAGCAGCCAAGCACGAGTCCCCTACAATGAGCAGTTCTTC
CDR3 protein: CASSQARVPYNEQFF

clone size: .
J gene: TRBJ1-5
V gene: TRBV7-2
D gene: TRBD1
CDR3 DNA: TGTGCCAGCAGCCGCGGCAGGGGGGAACATCAGCCCCAGCATTTT
CDR3 protein: CASSRGRGEHQPQHF

clone size: .
J gene: TRBJ2-2
V gene: TRBV6-5
D gene: TRBD2
CDR3 DNA: TGTGCCCGAGGCGGGGGGACGAACACCGGGGAGCTGTTTTTT
CDR3 protein: CARGGGTNTGELFF

clone size: .
J gene: TRBJ2-1
V gene: TRBV7-9
D gene: .
CDR3 DNA: TGTGCCAGCAGCCCCCGGGGTGGATCGTACAATGAGCAGTTCTTC
CDR3 protein: CASSPRGGSYNEQFF

clone size: .
J gene: TRBJ1-2
V gene: TRBV30
D gene: TRBD1
CDR3 DNA: TGTGCCTGGAGTGTAGACAGGGGGGACTATGGCTACACCTTC
CDR3 protein: CAWSVDRGDYGYTF

clone size: .
J gene: TRBJ2-1
V gene: TRBV5-1
D gene: TRBD1
CDR3 DNA: TGCGCCAGCAGCTTGGGACAGGGTTACTCCTACAATGAGCAGTTCTTC
CDR3 protein: CASSLGQGYSYNEQFF

clone size: .
J gene: TRBJ2-7
V gene: TRBV3-1/TRBV3-2
D gene: .
CDR3 DNA: TGTGCCAGCAGCCAAGGATTCGGGGAGGTCTACGAGCAGTACTTC
CDR3 protein: CASSQGFGEVYEQYF

clone size: few
J gene: TRBJ1-3
V gene: TRBV5-6
D gene: .
CDR3 DNA: TGTGCCAGCAGCTTGAAGGGGACTGGAAACACCATATATTTT
CDR3 protein: CASSLKGTGNTIYF

clone size: .
J gene: TRBJ2-7
V gene: TRBV29-1
D gene: .
CDR3 DNA: TGCAGCGTTGGCGGACGGGCGACAGCGTCCTACGAGCAGTACTTC
CDR3 protein: CSVGGRATASYEQYF

clone size: .
J gene: TRBJ2-7
V gene: TRBV27
D gene: .
CDR3 DNA: TGTGCCAGCAGTTTAAAGAGAGGCGCCTCCTACGAGCAGTACTTC
CDR3 protein: CASSLKRGASYEQYF

clone size: .
J gene: TRBJ1-5
V gene: TRBV6-2/TRBV6-3
D gene: .
CDR3 DNA: TGTGCCAGCAGTTCGTACCTTCAGAATCAGCCCCAGCATTTT
CDR3 protein: CASSSYLQNQPQHF

clone size: .
J gene: TRBJ1-5
V gene: TRBV18
D gene: .
CDR3 DNA: TGTGCCAGCTCACCGCCGGGACTCCAATCTCAGCCCCAGCATTTT
CDR3 protein: CASSPPGLQSQPQHF

clone size: .
J gene: TRBJ2-3
V gene: TRBV7-9
D gene: TRBD2
CDR3 DNA: TGTGCCAGCAGCCCCCTGGCGGGAGTCGGCACAGATACGCAGTATTTT
CDR3 protein: CASSPLAGVGTDTQYF

clone size: .
J gene: TRBJ1-5
V gene: TRBV7-2
D gene: .
CDR3 DNA: TGTGCCAGCAGCGAACAAAGGGGCCAGCCCCAGCATTTT
CDR3 protein: CASSEQRGQPQHF

clone size: .
J gene: TRBJ2-7
V gene: TRBV11-2
D gene: TRBD1
CDR3 DNA: TGTGCCAGCAGCCGAACAGGGGGCGCAGCTTACTACTCCTACGAGCAGTACTTC
CDR3 protein: CASSRTGGAAYYSYEQYF

clone size: .
J gene: TRBJ2-3
V gene: TRBV3-1/TRBV3-2
D gene: .
CDR3 DNA: TGTGCCAGCAGTCCCGGGTCTAGAAGCACAGATACGCAGTATTTT
CDR3 protein: CASSPGSRSTDTQYF

clone size: .
J gene: TRBJ1-3
V gene: TRBV7-6
D gene: .
CDR3 DNA: TGTGCCAGCAGCTTCACAGGGTCGGGAACTGGAAACACCATATATTTT
CDR3 protein: CASSFTGSGTGNTIYF

clone size: .
J gene: TRBJ2-2
V gene: TRBV11-2
D gene: TRBD2
CDR3 DNA: TGTGCCAGCAGCTTGGGACTAGCGGGCACCGGGGAGCTGTTTTTT
CDR3 protein: CASSLGLAGTGELFF

clone size: .
J gene: TRBJ2-1
V gene: TRBV2
D gene: .
CDR3 DNA: TGTGCCAGCAGTGAAGCGGTTGGACAGCTCACCAATGAGCAGTTCTTC
CDR3 protein: CASSEAVGQLTNEQFF

clone size: few
J gene: TRBJ2-2
V gene: TRBV5-1
D gene: .
CDR3 DNA: TGCGCCAGCAGCACTAGACTTAACACCGGGGAGCTGTTTTTT
CDR3 protein: CASSTRLNTGELFF

clone size: .
J gene: TRBJ2-1
V gene: TRBV18
D gene: .
CDR3 DNA: TGTGCCAGCTCCGCGAGGAGGGGTTACAATGAGCAGTTCTTC
CDR3 protein: CASSARRGYNEQFF

clone size: .
J gene: TRBJ1-1
V gene: TRBV5-1
D gene: .
CDR3 DNA: TGCGCCAGCAGCTTGGACAGGCGAAGTAACACTGAAGCTTTCTTT
CDR3 protein: CASSLDRRSNTEAFF

clone size: .
J gene: TRBJ1-2
V gene: TRBV12-5
D gene: TRBD1
CDR3 DNA: TGTGCTAGTGGTTCCGGGACAGGGTCTTACTATGGCTACACCTTC
CDR3 protein: CASGSGTGSYYGYTF

clone size: .
J gene: TRBJ2-1
V gene: TRBV6-5
D gene: .
CDR3 DNA: TGTGCCAGCAGTTACGAGGTACTTTCCAACAATGAGCAGTTCTTC
CDR3 protein: CASSYEVLSNNEQFF